Shown below are 7 T cell receptor beta chains from a single sample sequenced in a study of blood T cells in healthy people across ages. A second about 7 to 12 cycle PCR used barcoded and J-beta primers. MiXCR, run by TCRdb on the 5' RACE reads, gives a single entry per CDR3 protein. Here the sample spans some 1,000,000 distinct CDR3 sequences, 25% being singletons. This same sample was also taken into another study, of T cells of mothers and their children.

Sequenced: blood. The receptors come from a girl aged 2 to 9 in good health.

The genes are TRBV15 and TRBJ2-5; D is ambiguous. Looked up from germline, CDR1 is LNHNV and CDR2 is YYDKDF (reference sequence). This CDR3 is 15 amino acids long. Trimming pared 5 bases from V and 4 bases from J, leaving 17 bases between. The CDR3 reads CATSGTIRVGETQYF. CDR3 in DNA: TGTGCCACCAGCGGAACTATCCGGGTAGGAGAGACCCAGTACTTC.

This clonotype was detected only a few times. This chain joins TRBV5-1 and TRBJ2-7; TRBD1 is a possible D gene (6 bases). V lost 0 bases and J 6 bases, leaving 13 bases between the germline ends. There are 14 residues in the CDR3. The germline gives CDR1 SGHRS, CDR2 YFSETQ. In DNA form, the CDR3 reads TGCGCCAGCAGCTTGGAGGGCAGGGGTGTCGAGCAGTACTTC. Protein: CASSLEGRGVEQYF.

The chain recombines TRBV11-2 with TRBJ2-1; D tentatively reads TRBD1 or TRBD2 (5 bases each). Trimming left V 7 bases short and J 6 bases short, with 19 bases between. The CDR3 contains 15 residues. Germline CDR1 and CDR2: SGHAT and FQNNGV. CDR3 nucleotide sequence: TGTGCCAGCAACTACCGGGACCAGCGAGCCAATGAGCAGTTCTTC. Protein sequence: CASNYRDQRANEQFF.

The rearrangement uses TRBV27 and TRBJ2-5; 14 bases line up with TRBD2. The J call could be wrong; TRBJ2-1 is a better fit for the DNA end. Germline assignment: CDR1 MNHEY and CDR2 SMNVEV (reference sequence). The CDR3 runs 16 residues. The CDR3 DNA reads as TGTGCCAGCAGTTTCTTAGGACTAGCGGGGGGCAATGAGCAGTTCTTC. Translation: CASSFLGLAGGNEQFF.

The rearrangement links TRBV29-1 to TRBJ1-2; maybe TRBD1 (5 bases). Looked up from germline, CDR1 is SQVTM and CDR2 is ANQGSEA. The CDR3 covers 10 residues. V lost 5 bases, J lost 6 bases, and 7 bases lay in between. The CDR3: CSVLGDGYTF. CDR3 coding DNA: TGCAGCGTTCTAGGGGATGGCTACACCTTC.

This clonotype was recorded at least ten times. CDR3 DNA: TGTGCCACCAGGGGCACGGGCACAGATACGCAGTATTTT. This codes for CATRGTGTDTQYF. The chain joins TRBV15 to TRBJ2-3; D remains unclear. V was trimmed by 6 bases and J by 1 base, leaving 8 bases between them. Per germline, CDR1 LNHNV and CDR2 YYDKDF (reference sequence). The CDR3 covers 13 residues.

The rearrangement joins TRBV7-9 to TRBJ2-1; D tentatively fits TRBD1 or TRBD2 (5 bases each). The CDR3 runs 15 residues. Trimming removed 5 bases at V and 8 bases at J, with 19 bases between. Germline V lookup: CDR1 SEHNR, CDR2 FQNEAQ (reference sequence). The CDR3 DNA reads as TGTGCCAGCAGCCCCGATGAGGGGTCATTATATGAGCAGTTCTTC. Residues: CASSPDEGSLYEQFF.